This section outlines one TCR beta chain sequence together with its context. The antigen remains unidentified. The data were taken from a study of OX40 agonist ivuxolimab in advanced cancers. Libraries were prepared by immunoSEQ multiplex PCR; TCRdb keeps only in-frame clonotypes and omits some of them. The sample consists of about 48,000 clones, about 88% of them appearing once. Patients with a history of autoimmune disease or on systemic immunosuppression were excluded. This CDR3 has 14 amino acids. Trimming shortened V by 2 bases and J by 4 bases, and 11 bases separated the two germline ends. Germline V CDR1 and CDR2: SGHTA, FQGTGA. Overall study results and limits: At 0.1 to 3.0 mg/kg and by week 6, CD4+ and CD8+ T cells in the blood had expanded clonally.

The TCR comes from an adult with an advanced solid tumor such as melanoma, head and neck, liver or kidney cancer. This specimen was CD4+ or CD8+ T cells sorted from blood, taken in a trial of the OX40 agonist ivuxolimab. V is TRBV7-3 and J is TRBJ2-5, with D possibly matching TRBD2 (6 bases). Here the CDR3 reads CASSLSGGVETQYF. The CDR3 bases are TGTGCCAGCAGCTTATCGGGCGGGGTAGAGACCCAGTACTTC.